This is a list of T cell receptor beta chains from one sample in a study of T cells in Graves' hyperthyroidism and ophthalmopathy. TCRdb reprocessed the multiplex PCR reads with MiXCR, giving one entry per CDR3 protein. Here the sample spans 550,000 to 850,000 distinct CDR3 sequences, around a sixth being singletons. The sample taken for sequencing was blood. Receptors originate from a woman in her forties or fifties with Graves' hyperthyroidism that later progressed to Graves' ophthalmopathy. CDR3s include the opening cysteine and the closing phenylalanine or tryptophan. The D gene is left open where the match is weak. Clone sizes are given selectively: once, few, many, or a class where the clone is expanded.

cdr3_aa cdr3_nt j_call clone_size d_call v_call
CASSAGTESYEQYF TGCGCCAGCAGCGCCGGGACAGAATCCTACGAGCAGTACTTC TRBJ2-7 many TRBD1 TRBV5-1
CSAPDTGSVNYGYTF TGCAGTGCTCCAGACACAGGGAGCGTAAACTATGGCTACACCTTC TRBJ1-2 NA NA TRBV20-1
CASSLGPNQPQHF TGTGCCAGCTCACTGGGGCCTAATCAGCCCCAGCATTTT TRBJ1-5 many NA TRBV12-3/TRBV12-4
CASSESGELETQYF TGTGCCAGCAGCGAGTCAGGGGAATTGGAGACCCAGTACTTC TRBJ2-5 NA NA TRBV27
CASRDTGGGDGYTF TGTGCCAGCAGGGATACGGGGGGGGGCGATGGCTACACCTTC TRBJ1-2 NA NA TRBV5-6
CASNSQGAGSGANVLTF TGTGCCAGCAATTCCCAGGGAGCCGGCTCTGGGGCCAACGTCCTGACTTTC TRBJ2-6 few NA TRBV12-3/TRBV12-4
CASSSRVLYGYTF TGTGCCAGTAGTAGTCGGGTCCTCTATGGCTACACCTTC TRBJ1-2 few NA TRBV19
CASSPARTTLNTEAFF TGCGCCAGCAGCCCCGCCCGAACGACACTGAACACTGAAGCTTTCTTT TRBJ1-1 few NA TRBV5-1
CASSADRASTDTQYF TGTGCCAGCAGCGCAGACAGGGCCTCCACAGATACGCAGTATTTT TRBJ2-3 NA TRBD1 TRBV7-9
CASSYSKADRGYGYTF TGTGCCAGCAGTTACTCGAAAGCGGACAGGGGCTATGGCTACACCTTC TRBJ1-2 few TRBD1 TRBV6-5
CASSLYTGTYEQYF TGCGCCAGCAGCTTGTATACAGGGACCTACGAGCAGTACTTC TRBJ2-7 many NA TRBV5-1
CASSTTGSAAGNTIYF TGTGCCAGCTCAACCACGGGGTCGGCGGCTGGAAACACCATATATTTT TRBJ1-3 few NA TRBV18
CASSSPGTGNTDTQYF TGTGCCAGCAGCTCCCCTGGGACAGGTAACACAGATACGCAGTATTTT TRBJ2-3 NA TRBD1 TRBV11-2
CAWRAPRGGVSSYNEQFF TGTGCCTGGAGGGCCCCCAGGGGAGGGGTTTCTTCCTACAATGAGCAGTTCTTC TRBJ2-1 NA NA TRBV30
CASSLDVHNQPQHF TGCGCCAGCAGCTTGGATGTACACAATCAGCCCCAGCATTTT TRBJ1-5 NA NA TRBV5-1
CASSYTGQAGHYEQYF TGTGCCAGCAGTTACACCGGACAGGCGGGCCACTACGAGCAGTACTTC TRBJ2-7 many TRBD1 TRBV6-6
CAWSDQTPRGNEKLFF TGTGCCTGGAGTGACCAAACACCCAGGGGGAATGAAAAACTGTTTTTT TRBJ1-4 NA TRBD1 TRBV30
CASSGGRGRYNEQFF TGTGCCAGCAGCGGCGGGAGGGGGCGGTACAATGAGCAGTTCTTC TRBJ2-1 few TRBD2 TRBV5-8
CATRRGSGSSYEQYF TGTGCCACCAGGAGGGGCAGTGGGAGCTCCTACGAGCAGTACTTC TRBJ2-7 many NA TRBV2
CASSPAQGYRGYTF TGTGCCAGCAGCCCCGCTCAAGGGTATCGTGGCTACACCTTC TRBJ1-2 NA NA TRBV13
CASSYSRVLASNQPQHF TGTGCCAGCAGTTACTCGAGGGTACTTGCTAGCAATCAGCCCCAGCATTTT TRBJ1-5 many NA TRBV6-2/TRBV6-3
CASSLYEDGGNTIYF TGTGCCAGCAGCCTCTACGAGGACGGCGGAAACACCATATATTTT TRBJ1-3 NA NA TRBV7-9
CSAQGSGGPGADEQYF TGCAGTGCCCAGGGTAGCGGGGGGCCCGGAGCAGATGAGCAGTACTTC TRBJ2-7 NA TRBD2 TRBV20-1
CASSPPGTEKANYGYTF TGTGCCAGCTCACCACCCGGGACAGAGAAAGCTAACTATGGCTACACCTTC TRBJ1-2 many TRBD1 TRBV18
CASSLDRELNTEAFF TGCGCCAGCAGCCTCGACAGGGAATTGAACACTGAAGCTTTCTTT TRBJ1-1 NA TRBD1 TRBV5-1
CASSQGLGGKNTGELFF TGTGCCAGCAGCCAGGGTTTGGGGGGCAAGAACACCGGGGAGCTGTTTTTT TRBJ2-2 NA NA TRBV4-2
CASSESGYGAKTEAFF TGTGCCAGCAGTGAGTCGGGATATGGGGCTAAGACTGAAGCTTTCTTT TRBJ1-1 many NA TRBV2
CSAKGRPETNYGYTF TGCAGTGCTAAGGGTCGACCAGAGACTAACTATGGCTACACCTTC TRBJ1-2 NA NA TRBV20-1
CASSYWGSNQPQHF TGTGCCAGCAGTTATTGGGGAAGCAATCAGCCCCAGCATTTT TRBJ1-5 NA NA TRBV6-9
CASSPIGTSGGTSTDTQYF TGTGCCAGCAGCCCGATAGGGACTAGCGGGGGAACTAGCACAGATACGCAGTATTTT TRBJ2-3 many TRBD2 TRBV7-3
CASSHFLGQGLTDTQYF TGCGCCAGCAGCCACTTCCTCGGACAGGGATTGACAGATACGCAGTATTTT TRBJ2-3 NA TRBD1 TRBV4-1
CARSLDGNEQYF TGTGCCAGAAGCTTAGACGGAAACGAGCAGTACTTC TRBJ2-7 NA NA TRBV7-9
CASSLEAGGGETQYF TGTGCCAGCAGCTTAGAGGCCGGGGGAGGGGAGACCCAGTACTTC TRBJ2-5 NA TRBD2 TRBV11-2
CASSEGRGGGNYNEQFF TGTGCCAGCAGTGAAGGAAGGGGGGGGGGGAACTACAATGAGCAGTTCTTC TRBJ2-1 NA NA TRBV6-1
CASSPDSGGVTEAFF TGTGCCAGCTCACCGGACTCCGGGGGCGTCACTGAAGCTTTCTTT TRBJ1-1 many NA TRBV18
CASSSRREGDGYTF TGCGCCAGCAGCTCTCGCAGGGAGGGCGATGGCTACACCTTC TRBJ1-2 few NA TRBV5-1
CASSQDPGVNTEAFF TGTGCCAGCAGCCAAGATCCGGGGGTGAACACTGAAGCTTTCTTT TRBJ1-1 many NA TRBV3-1
CASSEGVTEHNEKLFF TGTGCCAGCAGCGAGGGGGTGACGGAACATAATGAAAAACTGTTTTTT TRBJ1-4 few NA TRBV9
CASSPRLAGDQEAQYF TGTGCCAGCAGCCCACGACTAGCGGGGGACCAAGAGGCCCAGTACTTC TRBJ2-5 NA TRBD2 TRBV3-1
CASSLGSAGGQETQYF TGTGCCAGCAGCTTAGGATCGGCGGGGGGGCAGGAGACCCAGTACTTC TRBJ2-5 NA TRBD2 TRBV7-6
CSAQRLAGDSYNEQFF TGCAGTGCTCAAAGACTAGCGGGGGACTCCTACAATGAGCAGTTCTTC TRBJ2-1 few TRBD2 TRBV20-1
CASGGLLATDTQYF TGTGCCAGCGGGGGCCTACTCGCGACAGATACGCAGTATTTT TRBJ2-3 NA NA TRBV14
CASSVGAHTKNIQYF TGTGCCAGCAGCGTCGGGGCGCATACCAAAAACATTCAGTACTTC TRBJ2-4 few NA TRBV12-3/TRBV12-4
CASSPNGGSSYNEQFF TGTGCCAGCAGCCCCAACGGGGGGAGCTCCTACAATGAGCAGTTCTTC TRBJ2-1 many TRBD2 TRBV11-2
CASGRAGLSYNEQFF TGTGCTAGTGGGAGAGCGGGACTTTCCTACAATGAGCAGTTCTTC TRBJ2-1 few TRBD2 TRBV12-5
CASSFSSGQVAGYTF TGTGCCAGCAGTTTTTCATCAGGACAGGTTGCTGGCTACACCTTC TRBJ1-2 few TRBD1 TRBV12-3/TRBV12-4